What follows is one T cell receptor (beta chain) and its context. This specimen comes from a study of OX40 agonist ivuxolimab in advanced cancers. At the level of the study: Patients treated during dose escalation were battling hepatocellular carcinoma, melanoma, renal cell or head and neck cancer. The mean age was approximately 60 years, ranging from roughly 23 to 80, with 65% to 85% of participants male. Partial responses occurred in Three dose-escalation patients, one with hepatocellular carcinoma and two with cutaneous melanoma.

There are 15 residues in the CDR3. Germline V gives CDR1 MNHEY, CDR2 SVGAGI. Trimming cost V 7 bases and J 3 bases; bases outside gene matches: 5. TCRdb's copy holds only in-frame clones and misses some; the assay was immunoSEQ multiplex PCR. The sample yields roughly 42,000 clones, around nine tenths seen once. This sequence joins TRBV6-5 and TRBJ2-2, with TRBD1 matching 10 bases. The specimen comprised CD4+ or CD8+ T cells sorted from blood, sampled in a trial of the OX40 agonist ivuxolimab. The origin of this receptor is an adult with an advanced solid tumor such as melanoma, head and neck, liver or kidney cancer. The CDR3 reads CASTRTGGYTGELFF. In DNA form, the CDR3 reads TGTGCCAGCACCAGGACAGGGGGTTACACCGGGGAGCTGTTTTTT.